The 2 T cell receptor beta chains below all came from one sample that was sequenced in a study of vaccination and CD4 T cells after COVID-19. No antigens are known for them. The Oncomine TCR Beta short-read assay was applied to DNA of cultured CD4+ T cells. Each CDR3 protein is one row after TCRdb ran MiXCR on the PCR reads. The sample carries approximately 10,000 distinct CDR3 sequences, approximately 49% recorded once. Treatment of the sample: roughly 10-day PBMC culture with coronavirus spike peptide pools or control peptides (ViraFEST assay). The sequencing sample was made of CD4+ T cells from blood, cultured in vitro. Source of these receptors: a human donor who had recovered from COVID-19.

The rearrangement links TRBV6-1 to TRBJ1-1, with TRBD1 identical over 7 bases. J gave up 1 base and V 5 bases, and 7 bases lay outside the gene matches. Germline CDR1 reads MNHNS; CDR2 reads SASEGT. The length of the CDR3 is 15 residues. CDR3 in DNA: TGTGCCAGCAGTCCGGGACAGACTCAGAACACTGAAGCTTTCTTT. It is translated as CASSPGQTQNTEAFF.

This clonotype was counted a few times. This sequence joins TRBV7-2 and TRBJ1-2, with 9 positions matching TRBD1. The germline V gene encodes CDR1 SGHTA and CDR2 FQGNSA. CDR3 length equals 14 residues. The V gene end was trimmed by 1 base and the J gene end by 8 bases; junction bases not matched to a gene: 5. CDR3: CASSLVQGAPGYTF. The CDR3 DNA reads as TGTGCCAGCAGCTTAGTACAGGGGGCGCCGGGCTACACCTTC.